This T cell receptor (beta chain) was documented in a study of a mutant IDH1 vaccine in newly diagnosed glioma. In the study overall: Vaccination started 4-6 weeks after radiotherapy alone, or with temozolomide cycles.

The protocol was immunoSEQ multiplex PCR, while the TCRdb copy is restricted to in-frame clones and leaves out a portion. Of 58,000 or so clones in the sample, 80% to 90% are singletons; the top ten hold more than 1.5%. Details on this clone: The antigen is unknown.

In germline, CDR1 is ENHRY, CDR2 SYGVKD. Trimming shortened V by 0 bases and J by 4 bases, and 6 bases separated the two germline ends. There are 13 residues in the CDR3. Time point in this sample: week 35, safety follow-up. The investigators gave 300 ug of mutant IDH1 20-mer peptide in each vaccine dose, together with topical imiquimod. Sequencing was performed on PBMCs, taken from a glioma patient whose treatment included an IDH1 peptide vaccine. The chain has TRBV10-3 and TRBJ2-5, with D unclear. The sequence came from a man aged 40-49 years with glioma. The CDR3 DNA is TGTGCCATCAGTGAGTCGACACGAGAGACCCAGTACTTC. Encoded protein: CAISESTRETQYF.